This T cell receptor beta chain was documented in a study of Ad26.COV2.S vaccination and SARS-CoV-2 variants. Study overall: The authors gave Ad26.COV2.S intramuscularly, either once or twice 56 days apart. Study results and limitations: It was found that vaccine and placebo recipients had similar non-spike TCR breadth. Reported post-vaccination CD8+ and CD4+ T cell responses to spike showed substantial breadth.

Treatment denoted: roughly 20 received Ad26.COV2.S at low or high dose, single or two shots; about 5 received placebo; per-sample allocation not given. Day 63 after the first vaccine or placebo injection was the time point for sampling. Donor was an adult aged 18-55 years in Boston. On this clone itself: Antigen unknown.

Germline V CDR1 and CDR2: LNHDA, SQIVND (reference sequence). V lost 1 base to trimming and J lost 0 bases, with 9 bases between them. This CDR3 spans 15 amino acids. Using immunoSEQ multiplex PCR, the repertoire was profiled, and TCRdb retains in-frame clones only, with some absent. The sample holds around 420,000 clones, roughly 88% seen once. The chain recombines TRBV19 with TRBJ1-1, with D hard to call. The specimen was peripheral blood, collected in a trial of Ad26.COV2.S vaccine versus placebo. The clonotype originates from a person aged 18-65 years who received the Ad26.COV2.S COVID-19 vaccine or a placebo. The CDR3 protein is CASSIAARMNTEAFF. In DNA, the CDR3 is TGTGCCAGTAGTATAGCGGCCAGGATGAACACTGAAGCTTTCTTT.